This is a list of T cell receptor beta chains from one sample in a study of a mutant IDH1 vaccine in newly diagnosed glioma. No antigen is known for these receptors. Clones were sequenced by immunoSEQ multiplex PCR, and TCRdb holds only the in-frame ones, with some missing. The sample consists of about 11,000 clones, 88% of them appearing once. The material was PBMCs, obtained from a glioma patient whose treatment included an IDH1 peptide vaccine. The receptors come from a woman aged 40-49 years with glioma. Some clones in this sample may be carry-over from other donors' samples. The CDR3 runs from the conserved cysteine through the conserved F or W. The order of the fields is clone size, J gene, D gene, V gene, CDR3 DNA, CDR3 protein. D genes are given only for firm matches. Some rows have no size entry. The others give once, few or many, or a class for an expanded clone.

>.|TRBJ1-4|TRBD1|TRBV7-8
TGTGCCAGCAGCTTAGGACAGGGGGCTGCTAATGAAAAACTGTTTTTT
CASSLGQGAANEKLFF
>.|TRBJ2-7|.|TRBV2
TGTGCCAGCAGTAGGGGGGTCCAAAAGCAGTACTTC
CASSRGVQKQYF
>once|TRBJ2-3|TRBD2|TRBV5-1
TGCGCCAGCAGCTTGGAGGTAGCGGGACCCGCAGATACGCAGTATTTT
CASSLEVAGPADTQYF
>.|TRBJ2-7|.|TRBV6-5
TGTGCCAGCAGTTATTACTGGGACGGGAGCTCCTACGAGCAGTACTTC
CASSYYWDGSSYEQYF
>.|TRBJ2-7|TRBD1|TRBV30
TGTGCCTGGAGGGGGGACAGCCCCGAGCAGTACTTC
CAWRGDSPEQYF
>once|TRBJ1-3|.|TRBV28
TGTGCCAGCAGTTTAGTCACGGGCCGGGGAAACACCATATATTTT
CASSLVTGRGNTIYF
>.|TRBJ1-1|.|TRBV10-1
TGCGCCAGCAGTGATGGGGGGCGGACTGAAGCTTTCTTT
CASSDGGRTEAFF
>.|TRBJ2-2|.|TRBV7-9
TGTGCCAGCCCGACAGTCTCTACGAACACCGGGGAGCTGTTTTTT
CASPTVSTNTGELFF
>.|TRBJ2-1|TRBD2|TRBV5-8
TGTGCCAGCAGCCCCTCTTCTAGCGGGGCCTACAATGAGCAGTTCTTC
CASSPSSSGAYNEQFF
>.|TRBJ1-1|.|TRBV7-8
TGTGCCAGCAGCTTAGATTTAGCTTCTCGGGGTAGGGCTTTCTTT
CASSLDLASRGRAFF
>.|TRBJ1-1|.|TRBV6-6
TGTGCCAGCAGTAACGGACAGTTCGTGGGGACTGAAGCTTTCTTT
CASSNGQFVGTEAFF
>once|TRBJ2-1|.|TRBV19
TGTGCCAGTAGTATTCAAGGGGACCCGGGACACTTCACGGTAAATGAGCAGTTCTTC
CASSIQGDPGHFTVNEQFF
>.|TRBJ1-1|TRBD1|TRBV7-2
TGTGCCAGCAGCTTAGAAGTAGGGGGCCTCACTGAAGCTTTCTTT
CASSLEVGGLTEAFF
>.|TRBJ2-5|.|TRBV7-2
TGTGCCAGCGGGGGCTTGTGGAAGACCCAGTACTTC
CASGGLWKTQYF
>.|TRBJ2-1|TRBD2|TRBV7-9
TGTGCCAGCAGCTTAGCGCACCACGGACTAGCGTTTGAGCAGTTCTTC
CASSLAHHGLAFEQFF
>.|TRBJ1-1|TRBD1|TRBV4-2
TGTGCCAGCAGCCGAGAGACAGGGTTTGAAGCTTTCTTT
CASSRETGFEAFF
>once|TRBJ1-5|TRBD1|TRBV6-6
TGTGCCAGCAGCTCAGCCGGGACAGGGAAATGGCCCCAGCATTTT
CASSSAGTGKWPQHF
>.|TRBJ1-5|.|TRBV19
TGTGCCAGTAGTATGGGGAGAAGCAATCAGCCCCAGCATTTT
CASSMGRSNQPQHF
>.|TRBJ2-7|TRBD2|TRBV11-2
TGTGCCAGCAGCTTAGTTCGGACTAGCGGTTCGAGCTCCTACGAGCAGTACTTC
CASSLVRTSGSSSYEQYF
>.|TRBJ1-4|TRBD1|TRBV29-1
TGCAGCGTACCGGGACAGCCCAATGAAAAACTGTTTTTT
CSVPGQPNEKLFF
>.|TRBJ1-5|.|TRBV6-1
TGTGCCAGCAGTGAGGCAGGCGCCCAGCCCCAGCATTTT
CASSEAGAQPQHF
>.|TRBJ1-5|.|TRBV19
TGTGCCAGTAGATGGGACAAGCATAGCAATCAGCCCCAGCATTTT
CASRWDKHSNQPQHF
>.|TRBJ2-7|.|TRBV27
TGTGCCAGCAGTTCAGACCGGGACCCATCCTACGAGCAGTACTTC
CASSSDRDPSYEQYF
>.|TRBJ2-4|TRBD1|TRBV19
TGTGCCAGCCAGACAGGGGATGATAGGAACATTCAGTACTTC
CASQTGDDRNIQYF
>.|TRBJ1-5|.|TRBV30
TGTGCCTGGGGCTTTTGGGGGCGCAATCAGCCCCAGCATTTT
CAWGFWGRNQPQHF
>.|TRBJ2-1|.|TRBV29-1
TGCAGCGTTGAAAAACAGAGCTCCTACAATGAGCAGTTCTTC
CSVEKQSSYNEQFF
>.|TRBJ2-5|.|TRBV6-1
TGTGCCAGCAGTGCAAACTGGGGCCAAGAGACCCAGTACTTC
CASSANWGQETQYF
>.|TRBJ1-2|.|TRBV21-1
TGTGCCAGCAGCAAAGCGCTTTTCCCACCCGTGGAGAATAACTATGGCTACACCTTC
CASSKALFPPVENNYGYTF
>.|TRBJ2-3|.|TRBV4-2
TGTGCCAGCAGAGCCCCGGGTGAGGCAGATACGCAGTATTTT
CASRAPGEADTQYF
>.|TRBJ2-1|TRBD2|TRBV28
TGTGCCAGCAGTAGGTCTAGCGGGATCCTCTCCTACAATGAGCAGTTCTTC
CASSRSSGILSYNEQFF
>.|TRBJ1-1|.|TRBV19
TGTGCCACCACAACGGGACCCACTGAAGCTTTCTTT
CATTTGPTEAFF
>.|TRBJ2-1|.|TRBV7-9
TGTGCCAGCAGCTTAGAGGGGTTGGGGGCGAATGAGCAGTTCTTC
CASSLEGLGANEQFF
>.|TRBJ2-7|.|TRBV28
TGTGCCAGCAGCTACCAGGACAGCTTTTTAGCTTACGAGCAGTACTTC
CASSYQDSFLAYEQYF
>.|TRBJ2-7|.|TRBV2
TGTGCCAGCAGATTGGGCTACGAGCAGTACTTC
CASRLGYEQYF
>.|TRBJ1-1|TRBD1|TRBV7-9
TGTGCCAGCAGCAACCCGGGACAGGGGTTAGGCACTGAAGCTTTCTTT
CASSNPGQGLGTEAFF
>.|TRBJ2-5|.|TRBV5-8
TGTGCCACCCACCGGGGGTCTCAAGAGACCCAGTACTTC
CATHRGSQETQYF
>.|TRBJ2-3|.|TRBV27
TGTGCCAGCAGTTTAGTCAGGGGTCGATCAGATACGCAGTATTTT
CASSLVRGRSDTQYF
>.|TRBJ2-2|.|TRBV4-1
TGCGCCAGCAGCCAAGGAGGGATTAGTCAGTCGAGAACCGGGGAGCTGTTTTTT
CASSQGGISQSRTGELFF
>.|TRBJ1-1|.|TRBV2
TGTGCCAGCAACTCCGTAGGTCCGGACACTGAAGCTTTCTTT
CASNSVGPDTEAFF
>.|TRBJ2-4|.|TRBV4-1
TGCGCCAGCAGCCAAGAAGGAGGGTCGCGGGACATTCAGTACTTC
CASSQEGGSRDIQYF
>.|TRBJ2-5|TRBD2|TRBV5-6
TGTGCCAGCAGCTTGCTCGGAACTAGCGGGAGGGGGAAGAGAGAGACCCAGTACTTC
CASSLLGTSGRGKRETQYF
>.|TRBJ1-1|TRBD1|TRBV6-5
TGTGCCAGCAGTTACCCGGACAGGGGTTACACTGAAGCTTTCTTT
CASSYPDRGYTEAFF
>.|TRBJ2-1|.|TRBV7-9
TGTGCCAGCAGCTTAGCGGGCGCTAATGAGCAGTTCTTC
CASSLAGANEQFF
>once|TRBJ1-1|TRBD1|TRBV28
TGTGCCAGCAGTTTCCAGGCAGGGGGCGTCCACACTGAAGCTTTCTTT
CASSFQAGGVHTEAFF
>.|TRBJ1-1|.|TRBV18
TGTGCCAGCTCACCGGGGGCGACTGGCACTGAAGCTTTCTTT
CASSPGATGTEAFF
>.|TRBJ1-2|TRBD1|TRBV11-2
TGTGCCAGCAGCAATACAGGGGGCAATGGCTACACCTTC
CASSNTGGNGYTF
>once|TRBJ1-6|.|TRBV5-1
TGCGCCAGCAGCACGGACGGTTATAATTCACCCCTCCACTTT
CASSTDGYNSPLHF
>.|TRBJ1-1|TRBD1|TRBV6-1
TGTGCCAGCGTACAGGGGACGACTGAAGCTTTCTTT
CASVQGTTEAFF
>.|TRBJ2-5|TRBD1|TRBV7-9
TGTGCCAGCAGCTTAGAGCAGGGGGCAGGAGAGACCCAGTACTTC
CASSLEQGAGETQYF
>few|TRBJ2-3|.|TRBV11-2
TGTGCCAGCTCTGGGGGGCTCGGTACCACAGATACGCAGTATTTT
CASSGGLGTTDTQYF
>.|TRBJ1-2|.|TRBV29-1
TGCAGCGTTGGTCCAGCTTTCGATGGCTACACCTTC
CSVGPAFDGYTF
>.|TRBJ2-1|TRBD2|TRBV30
TGTGCCTGGAGCGGGGGGAATGAGCAGTTCTTC
CAWSGGNEQFF